In its sample, the clone carrying this T cell receptor beta chain was seen many times. As yet, its antigen is unknown. This sample is part of a study of molecular identifiers for immune sequencing clone quantification. Broader study findings: Identical TCR molecules sharing a barcode could underestimate highly expanded clone sizes. About a million naive cells reportedly did not prevent detection of spiked Jurkat TCR RNA from one cell. Clones with over 20 RNA copies captured over 99% of effector molecules but under 1% of naive ones.

V lost 11 bases, J lost 0 bases, and 15 bases lay in between. Germline V gene sequence: CDR1 LNHDA, CDR2 SQIVND (reference sequence). The CDR3 spans 14 residues. TCRdb passed the PCR reads through MiXCR, listing each CDR3 protein once. The profile shows 250,000 to 350,000 distinct CDR3 sequences, about 22% of them singletons. The V and J genes are TRBV19 and TRBJ2-3; D might be TRBD2 (5 bases). The source material was naive CD8+ T cells from blood, with Jurkat cell RNA spiked in. Subset in this sample: FACS-sorted CD8+CD4-CCR7+CD45RA+ naive T cells. The TCR comes from a human donor in good health. Some libraries in this study had Jurkat cell RNA spiked in. CDR3 protein: CAVSGGSSTDTQYF. CDR3 nucleotide sequence: TGTGCCGTAAGCGGAGGTTCTAGCACAGATACGCAGTATTTT.